The present T cell receptor beta chain was sequenced within a study of cytomegalovirus exposure and HLA in healthy donors. Study results and caveats: In a later analysis, a genetic analysis reported fewer productive-TCR N-insertions in an Asian-associated ancestry cluster than the cohort average. What a later analysis showed was that several of the most significant clusters appeared linked to common viral pathogens.

For this clone: Its antigen is still unknown.

Amplification used 60 Vbeta primers and 13 Jbeta primers. Libraries were prepared by immunoSEQ multiplex PCR; TCRdb keeps only in-frame clonotypes and omits some of them. In the table there are about 160,000 clones, about 80% of which are singletons. CDR3 length: 17 residues. V shed 7 bases and J 7 bases; nucleotides not matched to a gene: 21. The germline V gene has CDR1 ENHRY and CDR2 SYGVKD. The sequence was obtained from a man aged 30-40 years in good health and CMV-seronegative. V gene TRBV10-3 combines with J gene TRBJ2-7; 8 bases are shared with TRBD1. Sequenced input: PBMCs. In DNA form, the CDR3 reads TGTGCCATCAATCAAGGAACCGGGACAGGCCTTATAGTAGAGCAGTACTTC. This codes for CAINQGTGTGLIVEQYF.